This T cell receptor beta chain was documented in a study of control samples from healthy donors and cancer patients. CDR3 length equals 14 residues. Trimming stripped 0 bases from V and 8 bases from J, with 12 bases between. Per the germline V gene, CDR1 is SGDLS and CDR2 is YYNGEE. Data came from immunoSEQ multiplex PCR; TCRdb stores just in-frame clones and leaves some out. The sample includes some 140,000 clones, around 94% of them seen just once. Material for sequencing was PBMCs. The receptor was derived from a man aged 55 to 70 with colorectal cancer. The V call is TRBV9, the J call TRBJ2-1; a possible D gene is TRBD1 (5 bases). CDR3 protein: CASSVEGLGDEQFF. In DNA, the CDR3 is TGTGCCAGCAGCGTAGAGGGGTTAGGCGATGAGCAGTTCTTC.